This T cell receptor (beta chain) derives from a study of Ad26.COV2.S vaccination and SARS-CoV-2 variants. This clone was recorded only once. V was clipped by 5 bases and J by 4 bases; unmatched bases: 5. Germline V gene sequence: CDR1 MNHEY, CDR2 SMNVEV (reference sequence). The CDR3 sequence is 14 residues long. Only in-frame clones appear in the TCRdb table, and some are missing; sequencing was by immunoSEQ multiplex PCR. The table lists some 390,000 clones, around 85% of them singletons. Described treatment: 19 received Ad26.COV2.S at low or high dose, single or two shots; roughly five received placebo; per-sample allocation not given. Sample collection was performed on day 63 after the first vaccine or placebo injection.

The specimen was peripheral blood, collected in a trial of Ad26.COV2.S vaccine versus placebo. The TCR comes from a person aged 18-60 years who received the Ad26.COV2.S COVID-19 vaccine or a placebo. The rearrangement links TRBV27 to TRBJ1-5; 7 nucleotides agree with TRBD1. The CDR3 DNA sequence: TGTGCCAGCAGTCCAACAGGGGAGAATCAGCCCCAGCATTTT. It is translated as CASSPTGENQPQHF.